The 30 T cell receptor beta chains below come from one sample, sequenced in a study of human T cells and chemical hapten exposure. Noted time point: patch test 2, 6 weeks after DPC sensitization. The treatment denotes: therapeutic diphenylcyclopropenone sensitization with weekly scalp DPC. MiXCR, run by TCRdb on the RACE reads, gives a single entry per CDR3 protein. The repertoire holds roughly 150,000 distinct CDR3 sequences, with about 11% as singletons. The specimen was whole blood, collected in connection with sensitization to the hapten diphenylcyclopropenone (DPC). The receptors stem from a woman aged 50 to 60 with alopecia areata. Some clones in this sample may be carry-over from other donors' samples.

At least ten counts were recorded for this clonotype. The genes are TRBV7-9 and TRBJ2-5; 9 nucleotides match TRBD1. V trimming: 5 bases; J trimming: 4 bases; junction bases outside the gene matches: 5. This CDR3 has 14 residues. Germline V gene sequence: CDR1 SEHNR, CDR2 FQNEAQ (reference sequence). The CDR3 here is CASSPGQGLETQYF. The CDR3 bases are TGTGCCAGCAGCCCTGGACAGGGGCTAGAGACCCAGTACTTC.

This clonotype was detected ten times or more. This sequence joins TRBV12-3 or TRBV12-4 and TRBJ2-1; TRBD2 matches at 14 bases. V was clipped by 4 bases and J by 1 base; unmatched bases: 9. The CDR3 length is 19 residues. The CDR3 coding sequence is TGTGCCAGCAGTTCCCCGGGGACTAGCGGGAGTGGATCCTACAATGAGCAGTTCTTC. It is translated as CASSSPGTSGSGSYNEQFF.

The V gene is TRBV7-8, the J gene TRBJ1-5, with D uncertain. The CDR3 covers 13 residues. Germline assignment: CDR1 SGHVS and CDR2 FQNEAQ. V lost 4 bases, J lost 8 bases, and 12 bases lay in between. CDR3 in DNA: TGTGCCAGCAGCTCCCGATGGGGAAAGCCCCAGCATTTT. It specifies CASSSRWGKPQHF.

This clonotype was counted only a few times. The rearrangement joins TRBV20-1 to TRBJ2-2, with no clear D. Germline V gene data show CDR1 as DFQATT and CDR2 as SNEGSKA (reference sequence). V was pared by 0 bases and J by 5 bases, with 13 bases between. This CDR3 contains 15 residues. This chain's CDR3 is CSARDRTKSTGELFF. CDR3 nucleotides: TGCAGTGCTAGAGATAGGACCAAGAGTACCGGGGAGCTGTTTTTT.

This clonotype showed up just a few times. The CDR3 DNA reads TGTGCCAGCAGCTTTATCGCCCCAGCGGGAGTTAACACCGGGGAGCTGTTTTTT. It is translated as CASSFIAPAGVNTGELFF. This chain links TRBV7-6 with TRBJ2-2; 8 bases are shared with TRBD2. The CDR3 is 18 residues long. The germline V gene has CDR1 SGHVS and CDR2 FNYEAQ. J was trimmed by 2 bases and V by 3 bases; bases with no gene match: 11.

V and J are TRBV9 and TRBJ2-2; D gene unclear. Germline CDR1 SGDLS, CDR2 YYNGEE. The CDR3 length is 15 residues. Trimming stripped 0 bases from V and 7 bases from J, with 13 bases between. CDR3 sequence reads: CASSVEGLTVGELFF. The DNA of the CDR3 is TGTGCCAGCAGCGTAGAAGGGCTGACGGTCGGGGAGCTGTTTTTT.

J is TRBJ2-5 and V is TRBV29-1; D unresolved. CDR1 SQVTM and CDR2 ANQGSEA come from the germline V gene. CDR3 size: 12 residues. Trimming took 3 bases from V and 1 from J, leaving 6 bases between them. CDR3 bases: TGCAGCGTTGATCGGCCCCAAGAGACCCAGTACTTC. It is translated as CSVDRPQETQYF.

This clonotype was observed a handful of times. The rearrangement joins TRBV7-9 to TRBJ2-7, with 10 positions matching TRBD1. The V segment lost 5 bases and the J segment 3 bases; nucleotides outside the gene matches: 10. This CDR3 contains 16 residues. Per the germline V gene, CDR1 is SEHNR and CDR2 is FQNEAQ (reference sequence). CDR3 loop: CASSQTWGTGVYEQYF. The CDR3 DNA follows: TGTGCCAGCAGCCAAACATGGGGGACAGGGGTCTACGAGCAGTACTTC.

The chain combines TRBV6-5 with TRBJ1-1, with D possibly being TRBD1 (5 bases). The CDR3 extends over 14 amino acids. Germline CDR1 MNHEY, CDR2 SVGAGI. Trimming shortened V by 5 bases and J by 2 bases, and 12 bases separated the two germline ends. In nucleotides, the CDR3 is TGTGCCAGCAGTCGAGGGGCCACAAACACTGAAGCTTTCTTT. Translation gives CASSRGATNTEAFF.

This clonotype has more than one count but fewer than ten. The chain joins TRBV11-2 to TRBJ2-4, with a tentative D call TRBD1 (6 bases). Trimming removed 1 base at V and 5 bases at J, with 15 bases between. Looked up from germline, CDR1 is SGHAT and CDR2 is FQNNGV. The CDR3 consists of 16 residues. DNA for the CDR3: TGTGCCAGCAGCTTAGCCCAGGGGTGGGGTGAAAACATTCAGTACTTC. Residues: CASSLAQGWGENIQYF.

The chain uses TRBV11-1 and TRBJ2-3; D perhaps matches TRBD2 (5 bases). Trimming cost V 2 bases and J 3 bases, with 12 bases left between them. The CDR3 runs 15 residues. Germline values: CDR1 SGHAT, CDR2 FQDESV (reference sequence). The CDR3 bases are TGTGCCAGCAGCTTAAGTGGGAGAGATACAGATACGCAGTATTTT. Its translation: CASSLSGRDTDTQYF.

V usage is TRBV12-3 or TRBV12-4 and J usage is TRBJ2-1, with 7 positions matching TRBD2. The V segment lost 3 bases and the J segment 6 bases; nucleotides outside the gene matches: 8. The CDR3 sequence is 15 residues long. The CDR3 loop reads CASSLRGSATNEQFF. The CDR3 region has the DNA TGTGCCAGCAGTTTGCGGGGGTCCGCGACCAATGAGCAGTTCTTC.

Many counts were recorded for this clonotype. The chain has TRBV12-3 or TRBV12-4 and TRBJ2-3; TRBD2 matches 7 bases. The CDR3 is 15 amino acids. J lost 0 bases, V lost 7 bases, and 7 bases had no gene match. The CDR3 DNA is TGTGCCAGCAAGCCTCTAGCGGCCAGCACAGATACGCAGTATTTT. Amino acid sequence: CASKPLAASTDTQYF.

Ten or more counts support this clonotype. The V gene is TRBV27, the J gene TRBJ2-6, with 9 bases lining up with TRBD1. The length of the CDR3 is 18 residues. Losses at the gene ends were 5 bases for V and 0 bases for J; bases not matched to a gene: 8. Per germline, CDR1 MNHEY and CDR2 SMNVEV (reference sequence). The CDR3 protein is CASSLLGQGFSGANVLTF. Here the CDR3 DNA reads TGTGCCAGCAGTCTACTGGGACAGGGCTTCTCTGGGGCCAACGTCCTGACTTTC.

This clonotype occurred a few times. The chain carries TRBV27 and TRBJ1-4, with D possibly TRBD1 on 6 matching bases. The CDR3 extends over 15 amino acids. CDR1 MNHEY and CDR2 SMNVEV come from the germline V gene (reference sequence). Trimming removed 5 bases from V and 10 bases from J, with 20 bases in between. Here the CDR3 DNA reads TGTGCCAGCAGTAAGGAGGGGGTATGGGATGGAAAACTGTTTTTT. It codes for CASSKEGVWDGKLFF.

This clonotype turned up a few times. V and J are TRBV29-1 and TRBJ2-5; no definite D call. Looked up from germline, CDR1 is SQVTM and CDR2 is ANQGSEA. The V and J ends lost 0 bases and 1 base respectively, with 12 bases between them. There are 15 residues in the CDR3. CDR3 DNA: TGCAGCGTTGAAGATTGGTGGGGATTCCAAGAGACCCAGTACTTC. This sequence encodes CSVEDWWGFQETQYF.

This clonotype has ten or more counts. The CDR3 sequence is CASSLSRVRETQYF. As DNA, the CDR3 is TGTGCCAGCAGCTTATCCAGGGTCCGGGAGACCCAGTACTTC. V is TRBV7-6 and J is TRBJ2-5; D is possibly TRBD1 (5 bases). V lost 2 bases, J lost 5 bases, and 12 bases lay in between. The CDR3 totals 14 residues. The germline gives CDR1 SGHVS, CDR2 FNYEAQ.

This clonotype was seen repeatedly, ten times or more. The chain uses TRBV27 and TRBJ1-3, with D possibly TRBD1 on 5 matching bases. V was cut by 3 bases and J by 2 bases, with 8 bases left in between. The length of the CDR3 is 14 residues. The germline gives CDR1 MNHEY, CDR2 SMNVEV (reference sequence). DNA for the CDR3: TGTGCCAGCAGTTTCCGGGGACCTGGAAACACCATATATTTT. Its protein product is CASSFRGPGNTIYF.

At least ten counts were recorded for this clonotype. V and J are TRBV3-1 and TRBJ2-7, with D uncertain. CDR1 and CDR2 from the germline V gene are LGHDT and YNNKEL (reference sequence). Trimming stripped 4 bases from V and 5 bases from J, with 6 bases between. This CDR3 region has 11 residues. The CDR3 nucleotides read TGTGCCAGCAGCCGTAACGACGAGCAGTACTTC. Translation: CASSRNDEQYF.

This clonotype occurred many times. The chain combines TRBV7-6 with TRBJ2-5; the D gene is possibly TRBD2 (5 bases). Germline lookup yields CDR1 SGHVS and CDR2 FNYEAQ. Trimming took 1 base from V and 5 from J, leaving 11 bases between them. CDR3 length equals 14 residues. The CDR3 coding sequence is TGTGCCAGCAGCTTAGTTTCAGGCGGGGAGACCCAGTACTTC. It encodes CASSLVSGGETQYF. Full variable domain (outside the CDR3, taken from reference TRBV7-6 and TRBJ2-5): GAGVSQSPRYKVTKRGQDVALRCDPISGHVSLYWYRQALGQGPEFLTYFNYEAQQDKSGLPNDRFSAERPEGSISTLTIQRTEQRDSAMYRCASSLVSGGETQYFGPGTRLLVL.

In its sample, this clonotype was seen a few times. The chain is built from TRBV12-2 and TRBJ1-2. TRBV12-2 represents a pseudogene. The length of the CDR3 is 16 residues. Here the CDR3 DNA reads TGTGCAAGTCGGGAAGTTTCTCGGCCGTTCAACTATGGCTACACCTTC. Its translation is CASREVSRPFNYGYTF.

In its sample, this clonotype was seen many times. The chain couples TRBV3-1 to TRBJ2-2; D gene ambiguous. The CDR3 is 12 residues long. Germline-derived CDR1 and CDR2 are LGHDT and YNNKEL (reference sequence). Trimming removed 6 bases from V and 4 bases from J, with 6 bases in between. The DNA for the CDR3 is TGTGCCAGCAGTCGAAGCACCGGGGAGCTGTTTTTT. Encoded protein: CASSRSTGELFF.

This clonotype was recorded many times. The chain joins TRBV6-2 or TRBV6-3 to TRBJ2-7; 11 bases are shared with TRBD2. Germline V CDR1 and CDR2: MNHEY, SVGEGT. The CDR3 runs 17 residues. V lost 0 bases to trimming and J lost 3 bases; unmatched junction nucleotides: 7. The DNA of the CDR3 is TGTGCCAGCAGTTACTCCCCACTAGCGGGAGATATCTACGAGCAGTACTTC. Residues: CASSYSPLAGDIYEQYF.

This clonotype was counted between two and nine times. This sequence joins TRBV4-1 and TRBJ2-1, with TRBD1 identical over 7 bases. CDR1 MGHRA and CDR2 YSYEKL come from the germline V gene. This CDR3 has 15 amino acids. Trimming cost V 1 base and J 0 bases; bases outside gene matches: 0. The CDR3: CASSQGQGSYNEQFF. The CDR3, as DNA: TGCGCCAGCAGCCAAGGACAGGGCTCCTACAATGAGCAGTTCTTC.

This clonotype showed up just a few times. This chain uses TRBV3-1 with TRBJ2-3, with 11 bases fitting TRBD2. V lost 4 bases, J lost 2 bases, and 8 bases stayed unmatched. Germline CDR1 LGHDT, CDR2 YNNKEL (reference sequence). The CDR3 loop spans 17 amino acids. The CDR3 protein is CASSPTGTSGLTDTQYF. The CDR3 nucleotides read TGTGCCAGCAGCCCTACCGGGACTAGCGGACTCACAGATACGCAGTATTTT.

This clonotype was detected only a few times. The genes are TRBV11-2 and TRBJ2-5; D gene unclear. Per the germline V gene, CDR1 is SGHAT and CDR2 is FQNNGV. Trimming shortened V by 3 bases and J by 2 bases, and 7 bases separated the two germline ends. The CDR3 extends over 13 amino acids. CDR3 DNA: TGTGCCAGCAGCTTCCCGGTACAAGAGACCCAGTACTTC. Translating gives CASSFPVQETQYF. The full variable domain, completed using reference TRBV11-2 and TRBJ2-5, is EAGVAQSPRYKIIEKRQSVAFWCNPISGHATLYWYQQILGQGPKLLIQFQNNGVVDDSQLPKDRFSAERLKGVDSTLKIQPAKLEDSAVYLCASSFPVQETQYFGPGTRLLVL.

Notes on this clonotype: A much larger clone differs from this one at a single base, so this may be a read error. This chain joins TRBV14 and TRBJ2-1; 9 bases fit TRBD2. CDR1 is SGHDN, CDR2 FVKESK, per germline. CDR3 length equals 17 residues. The CDR3 reads CASSQDIGLAGSNERFF. In DNA, the CDR3 is TGTGCCAGCAGCCAAGATATTGGCCTAGCGGGATCAAATGAGCGGTTCTTC.

This clonotype was seen only a few times. The chain has TRBV9 and TRBJ2-7, with D unclear. The CDR3 runs to 13 residues. Germline CDR1 is SGDLS and CDR2 is YYNGEE. The germline V and J ends were trimmed by 0 bases and 6 bases, with 10 bases remaining between them. CDR3 sequence (DNA): TGTGCCAGCAGCGTAGCCCGAAAGGCCGAGCAGTACTTC. This sequence encodes CASSVARKAEQYF.

This clonotype was seen at least ten times. The chain combines TRBV24-1 with TRBJ2-1; the D is unclear. CDR3 size: 14 residues. Trimming pared 4 bases from V and 6 bases from J, leaving 12 bases between. The V gene's germline CDR1 is KGHDR and CDR2 SFDVKD. CDR3 residues: CATSDTTVGNEQFF. The CDR3 DNA follows: TGTGCCACCAGTGACACGACGGTTGGCAATGAGCAGTTCTTC.

The table lists this clonotype with a few counts. The chain recombines TRBV27 with TRBJ2-1; 13 bases match TRBD2. V shed 1 base and J 6 bases; nucleotides not matched to a gene: 3. This CDR3 is built from 16 residues. The germline V gene has CDR1 MNHEY and CDR2 SMNVEV (reference sequence). CDR3 nucleotide sequence: TGTGCCAGCAGTTTATGGGGACTAGCGGGATCCAATGAGCAGTTCTTC. It is translated as CASSLWGLAGSNEQFF.